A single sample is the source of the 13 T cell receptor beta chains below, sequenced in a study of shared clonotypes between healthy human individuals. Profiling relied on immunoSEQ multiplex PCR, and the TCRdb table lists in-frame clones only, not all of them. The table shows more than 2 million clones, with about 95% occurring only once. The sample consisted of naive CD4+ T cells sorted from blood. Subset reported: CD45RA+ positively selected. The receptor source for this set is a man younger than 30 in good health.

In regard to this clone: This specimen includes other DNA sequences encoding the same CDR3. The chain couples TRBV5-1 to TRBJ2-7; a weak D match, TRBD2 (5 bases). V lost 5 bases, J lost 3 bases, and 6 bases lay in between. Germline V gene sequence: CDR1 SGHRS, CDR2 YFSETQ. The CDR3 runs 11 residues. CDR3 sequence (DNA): TGCGCCAGCAGTGGAGGCTACGAGCAGTACTTC. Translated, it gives CASSGGYEQYF.

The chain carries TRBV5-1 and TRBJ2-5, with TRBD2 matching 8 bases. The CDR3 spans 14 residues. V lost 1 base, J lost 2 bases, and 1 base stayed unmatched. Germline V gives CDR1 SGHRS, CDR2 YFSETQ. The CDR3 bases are TGCGCCAGCAGCTTGATAGCGGGGCAAGAGACCCAGTACTTC. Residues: CASSLIAGQETQYF.

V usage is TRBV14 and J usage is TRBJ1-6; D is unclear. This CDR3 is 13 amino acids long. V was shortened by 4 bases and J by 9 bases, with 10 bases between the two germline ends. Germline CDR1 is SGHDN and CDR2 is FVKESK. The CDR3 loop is CASSPSIFSPLHF. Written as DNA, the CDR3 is TGTGCCAGCAGCCCCTCGATATTTTCACCCCTCCACTTT.

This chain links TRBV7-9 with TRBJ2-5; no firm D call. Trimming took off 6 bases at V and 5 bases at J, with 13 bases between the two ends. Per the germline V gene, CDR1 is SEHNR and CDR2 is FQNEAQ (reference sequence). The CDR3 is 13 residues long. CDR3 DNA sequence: TGTGCCAGCAGACTGGACCTGGAGGAGACCCAGTACTTC. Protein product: CASRLDLEETQYF.

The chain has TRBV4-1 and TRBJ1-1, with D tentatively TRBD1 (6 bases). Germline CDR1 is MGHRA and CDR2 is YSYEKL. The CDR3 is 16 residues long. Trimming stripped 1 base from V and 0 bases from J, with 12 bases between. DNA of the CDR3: TGCGCCAGCAGCCAAGCAGGGGCTTCTATGAACACTGAAGCTTTCTTT. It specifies CASSQAGASMNTEAFF.

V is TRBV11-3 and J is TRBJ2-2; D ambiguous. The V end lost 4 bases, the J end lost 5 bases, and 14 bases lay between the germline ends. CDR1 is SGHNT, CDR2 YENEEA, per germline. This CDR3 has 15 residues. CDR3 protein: CASSSTRTGTGELFF. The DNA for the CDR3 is TGTGCCAGCAGCTCTACAAGGACCGGAACCGGGGAGCTGTTTTTT.

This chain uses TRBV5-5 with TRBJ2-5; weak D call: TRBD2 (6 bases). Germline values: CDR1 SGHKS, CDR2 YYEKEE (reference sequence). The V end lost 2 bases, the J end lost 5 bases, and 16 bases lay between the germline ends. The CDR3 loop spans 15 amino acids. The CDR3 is CASSFTAGAGETQYF. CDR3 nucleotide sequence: TGTGCCAGCAGCTTCACGGCAGGAGCGGGCGAGACCCAGTACTTC. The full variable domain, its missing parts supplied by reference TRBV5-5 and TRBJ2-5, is DAGVTQSPTHLIKTRGQQVTLRCSPISGHKSVSWYQQVLGQGPQFIFQYYEKEERGRGNFPDRFSARQFPNYSSELNVNALLLGDSALYLCASSFTAGAGETQYFGPGTRLLVL.

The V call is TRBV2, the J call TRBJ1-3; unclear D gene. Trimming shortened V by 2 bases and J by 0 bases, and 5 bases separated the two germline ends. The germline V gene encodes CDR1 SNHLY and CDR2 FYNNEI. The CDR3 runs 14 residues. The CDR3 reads CASSERDSGNTIYF. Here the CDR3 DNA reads TGTGCCAGCAGTGAAAGGGACTCTGGAAACACCATATATTTT.

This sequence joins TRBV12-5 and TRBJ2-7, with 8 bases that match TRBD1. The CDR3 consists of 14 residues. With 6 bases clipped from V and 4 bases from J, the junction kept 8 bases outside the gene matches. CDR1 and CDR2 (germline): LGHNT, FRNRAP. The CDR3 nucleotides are TGTGCTAGTGGCCAGCAGACAGGGGATTACGAGCAGTACTTC. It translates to CASGQQTGDYEQYF.

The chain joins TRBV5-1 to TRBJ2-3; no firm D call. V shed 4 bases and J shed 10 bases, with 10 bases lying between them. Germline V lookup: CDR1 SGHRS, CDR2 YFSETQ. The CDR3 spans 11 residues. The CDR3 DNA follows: TGCGCCAGCAGCCCCGGGCAGGCGCAGTATTTT. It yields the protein CASSPGQAQYF.

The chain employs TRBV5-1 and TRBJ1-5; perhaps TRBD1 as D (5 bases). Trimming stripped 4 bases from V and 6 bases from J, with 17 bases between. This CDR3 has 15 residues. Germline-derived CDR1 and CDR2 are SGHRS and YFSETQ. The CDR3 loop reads CASSVSGSESQPQHF. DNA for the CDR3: TGCGCCAGCAGCGTCTCAGGGAGCGAGAGTCAGCCCCAGCATTTT.

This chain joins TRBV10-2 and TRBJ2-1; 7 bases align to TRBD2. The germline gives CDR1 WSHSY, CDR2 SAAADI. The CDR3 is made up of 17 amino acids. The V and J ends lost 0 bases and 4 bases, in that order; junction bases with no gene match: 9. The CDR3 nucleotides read TGCGCCAGCAGTGAGTCAGATTTGGGGCGGGGGTACAATGAGCAGTTCTTC. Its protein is CASSESDLGRGYNEQFF.

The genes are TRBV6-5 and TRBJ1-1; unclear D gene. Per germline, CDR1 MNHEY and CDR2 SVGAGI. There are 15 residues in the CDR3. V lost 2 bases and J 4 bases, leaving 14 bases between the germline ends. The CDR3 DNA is TGTGCCAGCAGTTACGGTGGGCTTGCGGCCACTGAAGCTTTCTTT. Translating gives CASSYGGLAATEAFF.